The T cell receptor (beta chain) under discussion was sequenced for a study of beta chain features in type 1 diabetes. Regarding the study as a whole: The naive, central memory and Treg TCRB repertoires looked more alike in patients than they did in healthy donors. The question left open here concerned HLA type influencing TCRB rearrangement. Because the template was cDNA, high-expressing cells might be over-represented.

CDR1 and CDR2 from the germline V gene are SGDLS and YYNGEE. V was pared by 0 bases and J by 2 bases, with 9 bases between. CDR3 length: 15 amino acids. cDNA synthesis used the whole RNA isolate, giving expressed TCRB sequences. Sequenced by immunoSEQ multiplex PCR; TCRdb stores in-frame clones only, minus some. The sample lists hundreds of thousands of clones, less than 15% occurring once. Points on this clone: Its target is not known.

This rearrangement joins TRBV9 to TRBJ1-3; D is undetermined. The sequence was obtained from a young man in good health. Sequenced input: central memory CD4+ T cells from blood. This chain's CDR3 is CASSVALDPGNTIYF. The DNA for the CDR3 is TGTGCCAGCAGCGTAGCTTTGGATCCTGGAAACACCATATATTTT.